This T cell receptor beta chain is from a study of cytomegalovirus exposure and HLA in healthy donors. Looking at the study overall: Previous work identified roughly 110 million unique TCR beta sequences from around 180 million T cells. Study-wide findings and caveats: Across all donors, roughly uniform sequencing depth was an assumption of the presence/absence analyses. TCR beta V segments were, for the most part, productive about 87% or about 30% of the time in an earlier analysis. Reportedly, fewer N-insertions than the approximately 700-donor mean appeared in an Asian-associated ancestry cluster in a later analysis.

PCR was performed using 60 Vbeta and 13 Jbeta primers. Produced via immunoSEQ multiplex PCR; TCRdb's table is partial and in-frame only. The sample shows around 99,000 clones, 69% of them seen only once. Remarks on this clone: Its antigen is not identified.

The germline V gene has CDR1 MNHEY and CDR2 SVGAGI. The length of the CDR3 is 14 residues. V was clipped by 0 bases and J by 7 bases, with 10 bases between them. The TCR comes from a woman in her 70s in good health and CMV-seropositive. The rearrangement uses TRBV6-5 and TRBJ1-5; maybe TRBD1 (5 bases). The material sequenced was PBMCs. The CDR3 reads CASSYSAGLQPQHF. The CDR3 DNA reads TGTGCCAGCAGTTACTCAGCAGGGCTGCAGCCCCAGCATTTT.